The entry below gives a single T cell receptor (beta chain) sequence along with its context. Its target is not known. The sample is drawn from a study of PD-1 blockade in classical Hodgkin lymphoma. Study results and limitations: Diversity similar to that of newly diagnosed patients was seen at baseline in complete responders. Patients starting nivolumab less than 1 year after ASCT had lower diversity and were excluded from later analyses. Baseline TCR diversity was reportedly lower in newly diagnosed patients than healthy donors.

This CDR3 has 15 amino acids. Per the germline V gene, CDR1 is MGHRA and CDR2 is YSYEKL. J gave up 15 bases and V 3 bases, and 17 bases lay outside the gene matches. Measured with immunoSEQ multiplex PCR; TCRdb has only the in-frame clones, and not every one. The table records 98,000 or so clones, approximately 90% of them present only once. Each and every patient relapsed after autologous stem cell transplantation, and patients got differing brentuximab vedotin exposure. The sequence was collected from a human donor with classical Hodgkin lymphoma. The chain links TRBV4-1 to TRBJ2-1; 7 positions agree with TRBD2. The specimen comprised peripheral blood mononuclear cells (PBMCs), sampled before the second cycle of nivolumab. In DNA, the CDR3 is TGCGCCAGCAGCCAGGAGCAGTGGGAGCAGGGCGGGGGGTTCTTC. Protein: CASSQEQWEQGGGFF.